These 6 T cell receptor beta chains came from one sample sequenced in a study of human T cells and chemical hapten exposure. The time point is: patch test 1, 2 weeks after DPC sensitization. The treatment here: therapeutic diphenylcyclopropenone sensitization with weekly scalp DPC. From the RACE reads, TCRdb called clonotypes with MiXCR, one entry per CDR3 protein. The table shows roughly 380,000 distinct CDR3 sequences, with around 4.8% occurring only once. The specimen comprised whole blood, sampled in connection with sensitization to the hapten diphenylcyclopropenone (DPC). The receptors here all came from a woman aged 50 to 60 with alopecia areata. Some clones in this sample may be carry-over from other donors' samples.

This clonotype appeared many times. The chain employs TRBV3-1 and TRBJ2-1; TRBD2 matches at 8 bases. Germline CDR1 is LGHDT and CDR2 is YNNKEL (reference sequence). J lost 1 base, V lost 4 bases, and 3 bases had no gene match. The CDR3 loop spans 15 amino acids. The CDR3 DNA sequence: TGTGCCAGCAGCCTTACTAGCGGATCCTACAATGAGCAGTTCTTC. It specifies CASSLTSGSYNEQFF.

This clonotype has a count of ten or more. One end of the junction does not line up with germline, which may come from a read error. The CDR3 reads CSVEGGTFGNEQYF. In DNA form, the CDR3 reads TGCAGCGTCGAAGGGGGGACATTTGGAAACGAGCAGTACTTC. This chain uses TRBV29-1 with TRBJ2-7, with D possibly being TRBD1 or TRBD2 (6 bases each). Germline CDR1 reads SQVTM; CDR2 reads ANQGSEA. There are 14 residues in the CDR3.

This clonotype appeared a few times. CDR3 in amino acids: CASRESSGLAPTYF. In DNA, the CDR3 is TGTGCCAGCAGGGAGTCTAGCGGGCTAGCCCCGACGTATTTT. The chain carries TRBV2 and TRBJ2-3, with TRBD2 identical over 8 bases. This CDR3 has 14 residues. Germline CDR1 SNHLY, CDR2 FYNNEI. Trimming cost V 6 bases and J 14 bases; bases outside gene matches: 16.

The chain uses TRBV20-1 and TRBJ2-3, with TRBD2 identical over 10 bases. Looked up from germline, CDR1 is DFQATT and CDR2 is SNEGSKA (reference sequence). The junction had 5 bases not matched to a gene; V was cut back by 0 bases and J by 5 bases. The CDR3 extends over 15 amino acids. The CDR3 sequence: CSARDSGGNVDTQYF. The CDR3 DNA is TGCAGTGCTAGAGATAGCGGGGGGAACGTAGATACGCAGTATTTT.

This CDR3 reads CASSQEGPGLAHNEQFF. In DNA, the CDR3 is TGCGCCAGCAGCCAAGAAGGTCCGGGACTAGCCCACAATGAGCAGTTCTTC. The chain recombines TRBV4-3 with TRBJ2-1; 9 bases align to TRBD2. Germline V lookup: CDR1 LGHNA, CDR2 YSLEER. V shed 0 bases, J shed 5 bases, and the junction held 8 bases outside the gene matches. The CDR3 is 17 amino acids.

A few counts support this clonotype. The gene calls are TRBV24-1 and TRBJ2-3, with 9 nucleotides matching TRBD1. V dropped 0 bases and J dropped 0; count of bases not matched to a gene: 9. The CDR3 is made up of 19 amino acids. Germline V gene data show CDR1 as KGHDR and CDR2 as SFDVKD. The CDR3 sequence: CATSDLKGQGGSSTDTQYF. CDR3 DNA: TGTGCCACCAGTGATTTGAAGGGACAGGGAGGGTCCAGCACAGATACGCAGTATTTT.